The 15 T cell receptor beta chains presented below share a single source sample, sequenced in a study of identical twins. TCRdb used MiXCR to reprocess the 5' RACE reads, holding one entry per CDR3 protein. The table has some 210,000 distinct CDR3 sequences, around a sixth seen once. These same data were also listed under a study on T cells expressing NK-cell markers.

Material: CD8+ T cells sorted from blood. The receptors here all came from a woman aged 18-35 years in good health.

The chain uses TRBV11-2 and TRBJ2-7, with D possibly being TRBD1 (5 bases). Germline CDR1 SGHAT, CDR2 FQNNGV. CDR3 length: 14 residues. V was shortened by 2 bases and J by 1 base, with 9 bases between the two germline ends. The CDR3 sequence: CASSLSRGSYEQYF. The CDR3 DNA follows: TGTGCCAGCAGCTTATCTAGGGGTTCCTACGAGCAGTACTTC.

V and J are TRBV11-2 and TRBJ2-1; 8 nucleotides agree with TRBD2. The length of the CDR3 is 16 residues. Trimming at V came to 5 bases and at J to 1 base, leaving 7 bases not matched to a gene. Germline V CDR1 and CDR2: SGHAT, FQNNGV. In DNA, the CDR3 is TGTGCCAGCAGCCAGACAAGCGGGAGTTCCTACAATGAGCAGTTCTTC. Amino acids: CASSQTSGSSYNEQFF.

For this clonotype: Its ends do not fully match the called genes, so a read error is possible. This chain joins TRBV12-3 or TRBV12-4 and TRBJ2-1, with 9 bases lining up with TRBD2. This CDR3 is built from 16 residues. CDR3 in DNA: TGTGCCAGCAGTTTATGGGCGGGGGGGCCTGACAATGAGCTGTTCTTC. As protein: CASSLWAGGPDNELFF.

Sample share makes this clonotype large. The CDR3 reads CASRSLAGAFNEQFF. The DNA for the CDR3 is TGCGCCAGCAGATCTCTAGCGGGAGCGTTCAATGAGCAGTTCTTC. The chain uses TRBV5-1 and TRBJ2-1, with 10 bases identical to TRBD2. The CDR3 is 15 amino acids. Germline lookup yields CDR1 SGHRS and CDR2 YFSETQ. V lost 5 bases and J lost 6; bases outside the gene matches: 8.

The chain is built from TRBV5-1 and TRBJ2-3, with TRBD2 identical over 9 bases. This CDR3 comprises 15 residues. Germline trimming cut 2 bases from V and 6 bases from J; bases unmatched to any gene: 7. CDR1 is SGHRS, CDR2 YFSETQ, per germline. The CDR3 DNA reads as TGCGCCAGCAGCTTCTATGCGGGAGGGCAGGATACGCAGTATTTT. It encodes CASSFYAGGQDTQYF.

The chain links TRBV20-1 to TRBJ2-3; 7 positions match TRBD1. This CDR3 region has 15 residues. The trim removed 2 bases at V and 3 bases at J, leaving 8 bases unmatched. The germline gives CDR1 DFQATT, CDR2 SNEGSKA (reference sequence). In DNA, the CDR3 is TGCAGTGCTAGAAGCAACAGGGGATTGACAGATACGCAGTATTTT. This codes for CSARSNRGLTDTQYF.

J is TRBJ2-2 and V is TRBV5-1; D gene uncertain. The CDR3 consists of 14 residues. The V gene's germline CDR1 is SGHRS and CDR2 YFSETQ. Trimming shortened V by 2 bases and J by 4 bases, and 9 bases separated the two germline ends. The CDR3 nucleotides read TGCGCCAGCAGCTTCAACCCGACCACCGGGGAGCTGTTTTTT. Protein product: CASSFNPTTGELFF.

The rearrangement joins TRBV11-1 to TRBJ2-1; tentative D call: TRBD1 (5 bases). The CDR3 contains 19 residues. Germline loops: CDR1 SGHAT, CDR2 FQDESV (reference sequence). The germline V and J ends were trimmed by 5 bases and 4 bases, with 27 bases remaining between them. CDR3 DNA sequence: TGTGCCAGCAGCACTGACATCAGGGAAGCCGCTACAACTTACAATGAGCAGTTCTTC. It is translated as CASSTDIREAATTYNEQFF.

This clonotype came up a few times. V and J are TRBV29-1 and TRBJ2-3, with a weak D call TRBD2 (6 bases). Trimming shortened V by 6 bases and J by 2 bases, and 15 bases separated the two germline ends. Germline V gene data show CDR1 as SQVTM and CDR2 as ANQGSEA. CDR3 length: 14 amino acids. CDR3: CSVPRERDTDTQYF. In nucleotides, the CDR3 is TGCAGCGTCCCTCGGGAGCGCGACACAGATACGCAGTATTTT.

The table lists this clonotype with a count of one. The CDR3 nucleotides read TGTGCCAGCACCCTAGGGGGGTCCTACAATGAGCAGTTCTTC. Translating gives CASTLGGSYNEQFF. The V call is TRBV6-2 or TRBV6-3, the J call TRBJ2-1; D assignment may be TRBD1 or TRBD2 (6 bases each). Germline lookup yields CDR1 MNHEY and CDR2 SVGEGT. The CDR3 covers 14 residues. V was trimmed by 7 bases and J by 1 base, leaving 11 bases between them.

The J gene is TRBJ2-3, the V gene TRBV19, with unresolved D. Trimming took 5 bases from V and 0 from J, leaving 9 bases between them. The germline CDR1 and CDR2 sequences are LNHDA and SQIVND (reference sequence). The CDR3 runs to 14 residues. The CDR3 loop is CASSWASSTDTQYF. In DNA form, the CDR3 reads TGTGCCAGTAGTTGGGCTTCTAGCACAGATACGCAGTATTTT. Filled out from reference TRBV19 and TRBJ2-3, the complete variable domain reads DGGITQSPKYLFRKEGQNVTLSCEQNLNHDAMYWYRQDPGQGLRLIYYSQIVNDFQKGDIAEGYSVSREKKESFPLTVTSAQKNPTAFYLCASSWASSTDTQYFGPGTRLTVL.

J is TRBJ2-1 and V is TRBV27; 11 nucleotides agree with TRBD2. V trimming: 6 bases; J trimming: 5 bases; junction bases outside the gene matches: 6. Germline CDR1 MNHEY, CDR2 SMNVEV (reference sequence). The CDR3 is 15 residues long. The CDR3 DNA sequence: TGTGCCAGCAGCCCCGGGACTAGCGGCCACAATGAGCAGTTCTTC. Residues: CASSPGTSGHNEQFF.

This clonotype was recorded a few times. This chain joins TRBV12-3 or TRBV12-4 and TRBJ2-1; no reliable D call. The CDR3 contains 14 residues. V lost 4 bases and J 0 bases, leaving 7 bases between the germline ends. Here the CDR3 reads CASSSSSSYNEQFF. The CDR3 DNA is TGTGCCAGCAGTTCATCAAGCTCCTACAATGAGCAGTTCTTC.

The sample holds many counts of this clonotype. The chain combines TRBV4-3 with TRBJ1-3; 10 nucleotides match TRBD1. Unmatched junction bases numbered 3, after V lost 2 bases and J lost 2 bases. The CDR3 contains 16 residues. Germline V gene lookup returns CDR1 LGHNA and CDR2 YSLEER. CDR3 DNA: TGCGCCAGCAGCCAAATTGGGACAGGGGCTGGAAACACCATATATTTT. Protein sequence: CASSQIGTGAGNTIYF.

This sequence joins TRBV7-9 and TRBJ2-1; 8 nucleotides line up with TRBD1. Trimming removed 5 bases from V and 9 bases from J; junction bases left unmatched: 9. CDR3 length equals 14 residues. Germline V gene lookup returns CDR1 SEHNR and CDR2 FQNEAQ (reference sequence). Here the CDR3 reads CASSGGQGGGEQFF. The CDR3 DNA reads TGTGCCAGCAGCGGTGGACAGGGCGGCGGTGAGCAGTTCTTC.